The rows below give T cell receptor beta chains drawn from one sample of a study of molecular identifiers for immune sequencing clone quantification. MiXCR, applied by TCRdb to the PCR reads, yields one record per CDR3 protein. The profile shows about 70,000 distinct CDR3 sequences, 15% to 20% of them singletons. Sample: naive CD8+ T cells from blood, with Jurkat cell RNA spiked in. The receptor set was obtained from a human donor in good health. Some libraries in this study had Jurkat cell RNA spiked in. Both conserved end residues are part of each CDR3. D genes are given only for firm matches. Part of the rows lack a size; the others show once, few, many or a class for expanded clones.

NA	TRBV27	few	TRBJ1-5	CASSLAHGQPQHF	TGTGCCAGCAGTTTAGCCCATGGACAGCCCCAGCATTTT
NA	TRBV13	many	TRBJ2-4	CASSLHLKNIQYF	TGTGCCAGCAGCTTACACTTGAAAAACATTCAGTACTTC
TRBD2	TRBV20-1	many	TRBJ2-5	CSAEPSGRAFLGETQYF	TGCAGTGCCGAGCCCAGCGGGAGGGCGTTTCTCGGAGAGACCCAGTACTTC
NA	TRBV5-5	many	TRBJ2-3	CASSLAFGADTQYF	TGTGCCAGCAGTTTAGCGTTTGGGGCAGATACGCAGTATTTT
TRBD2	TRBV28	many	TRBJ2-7	CASSFLAGGAYEQYF	TGTGCCAGCAGTTTCCTAGCGGGAGGAGCCTACGAGCAGTACTTC
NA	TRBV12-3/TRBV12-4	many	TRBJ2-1	CASSDGRQRAYNEQFF	TGTGCCAGCAGCGATGGAAGACAAAGGGCCTACAATGAGCAGTTCTTC
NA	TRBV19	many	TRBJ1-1	CASSNPQGNTEAFF	TGTGCCAGTAGTAATCCGCAGGGGAACACTGAAGCTTTCTTT
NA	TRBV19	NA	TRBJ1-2	CASLGGANYGYTF	TGTGCCAGTTTGGGGGGGGCCAACTATGGCTACACCTTC
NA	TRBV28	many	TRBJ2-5	CASSLRFITEETQYF	TGTGCCAGCAGCTTAAGGTTTATCACTGAAGAGACCCAGTACTTC
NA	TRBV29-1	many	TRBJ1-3	CSVVEGRGNTIYF	TGCAGCGTTGTCGAGGGTAGGGGAAACACCATATATTTT
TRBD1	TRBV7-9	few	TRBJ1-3	CASRTPGTGSSTRGNTIYF	TGTGCCAGCAGAACCCCCGGGACAGGGTCCTCTACGAGAGGAAACACCATATATTTT
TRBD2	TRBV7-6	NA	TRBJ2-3	CASSPGGAVNRSIFEQYF	TGTGCCAGCAGCCCGGGGGGGGCGGTTAACCGTAGTATTTTCGAGCAGTATTTT
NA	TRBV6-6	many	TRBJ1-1	CASKFLNTEAFF	TGTGCCAGCAAATTCCTGAACACTGAAGCTTTCTTT
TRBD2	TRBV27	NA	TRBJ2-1	CASSPAGGLAHNEQFF	TGTGCCAGCAGTCCTGCGGGGGGACTAGCCCACAATGAGCAGTTCTTC
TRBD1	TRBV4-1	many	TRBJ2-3	CASSQEITTGSVGDTQYF	TGCGCCAGCAGCCAAGAAATTACGACAGGGTCGGTTGGAGATACGCAGTATTTT
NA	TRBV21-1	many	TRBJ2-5	CASRDPDRRGLDHQETQYF	TGTGCCAGCAGGGACCCCGACAGGAGGGGGTTGGACCACCAAGAGACCCAGTACTTC
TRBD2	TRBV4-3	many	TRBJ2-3	CASSHLPGLAGTSTDTQYF	TGCGCCAGCAGCCACCTACCGGGACTAGCGGGTACTAGCACAGATACGCAGTATTTT
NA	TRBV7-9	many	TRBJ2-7	CASSLDYATLVYEQYF	TGTGCCAGCAGCTTAGATTATGCTACGTTAGTTTACGAGCAGTACTTC
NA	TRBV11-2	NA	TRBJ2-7	CASSLGPKGGLMGLHEQYF	TGTGCCAGCAGCTTAGGGCCGAAGGGGGGGCTAATGGGCCTCCACGAGCAGTACTTC
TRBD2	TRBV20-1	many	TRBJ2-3	CSALRFGTSGLTDTQYF	TGCAGTGCTCTTCGTTTTGGGACTAGCGGGCTCACAGATACGCAGTATTTT
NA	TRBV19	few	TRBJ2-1	CASSMGGYNEQFF	TGTGCCAGTAGTATGGGAGGTTACAATGAGCAGTTCTTC
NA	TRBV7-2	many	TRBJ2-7	CASSLGSRGEQYF	TGTGCCAGCAGCTTAGGGAGTAGGGGCGAGCAGTACTTC
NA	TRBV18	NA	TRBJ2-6	CASSPFPGQSLSGANVLTF	TGTGCCAGCTCACCATTTCCAGGACAATCCCTCTCTGGGGCCAACGTCCTGACTTTC
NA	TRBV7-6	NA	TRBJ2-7	CASSLGPSGSYGQYF	TGTGCCAGCAGCTTAGGGCCCAGCGGGTCCTACGGGCAGTACTTC
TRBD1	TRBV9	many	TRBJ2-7	CASSPRTGFSYEQYF	TGTGCCAGCAGCCCGCGGACAGGGTTTTCCTACGAGCAGTACTTC
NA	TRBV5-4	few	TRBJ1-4	CASSRGTAQELFF	TGTGCCAGCAGCCGCGGGACCGCCCAGGAACTGTTTTTT
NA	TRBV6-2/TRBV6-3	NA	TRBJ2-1	CASSYVRTYDEQFF	TGTGCCAGCAGTTATGTGAGGACCTACGATGAGCAGTTCTTC
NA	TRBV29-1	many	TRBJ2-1	CSVELLLGSPNNEQFF	TGCAGCGTTGAATTGTTACTAGGCAGCCCAAACAATGAGCAGTTCTTC
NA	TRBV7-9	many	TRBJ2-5	CASSSRSETQYF	TGTGCCAGCAGCTCCCGGTCGGAGACCCAGTACTTC
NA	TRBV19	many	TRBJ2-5	CASRKQETQYF	TGTGCCAGTAGGAAACAAGAGACCCAGTACTTC
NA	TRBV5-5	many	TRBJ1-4	CASSLDRAHEKLFF	TGTGCCAGCAGCTTGGACAGGGCACATGAAAAACTGTTTTTT
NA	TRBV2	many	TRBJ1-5	CASTRAPHQPQHF	TGTGCCAGCACCAGGGCGCCGCATCAGCCCCAGCATTTT
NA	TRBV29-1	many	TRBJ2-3	CSVAFREPLVTDTQYF	TGCAGCGTTGCATTCCGGGAACCTCTGGTCACAGATACGCAGTATTTT
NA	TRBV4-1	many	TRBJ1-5	CASSQDYGQPQHF	TGCGCCAGCAGCCAAGATTATGGTCAGCCCCAGCATTTT
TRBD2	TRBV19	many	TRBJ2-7	CASSKQRESGYEQYF	TGTGCCAGTAGTAAACAGCGGGAGTCCGGTTACGAGCAGTACTTC
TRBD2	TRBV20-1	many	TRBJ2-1	CSAHGTSGSRYEQFF	TGCAGTGCGCACGGGACTAGCGGGAGTCGCTATGAGCAGTTCTTC
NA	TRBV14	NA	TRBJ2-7	CASSLGGGPYYEQYF	TGTGCCAGCAGCCTGGGTGGCGGACCGTACTACGAGCAGTACTTC